The next 20 T cell receptor beta chains were all read from a single sample in a study of control samples from healthy donors and cancer patients. Assay: immunoSEQ multiplex PCR; the TCRdb copy retains only in-frame clones and omits some. The sample lists roughly 130,000 clones, roughly 84% occurring once. The specimen was blood. The receptors come from a man aged 50 to 60 in good health.

This clone has only a few counts. The rearrangement links TRBV29-1 to TRBJ1-5; D not resolved. The CDR3 is 15 amino acids. Germline CDR1 and CDR2: SQVTM and ANQGSEA. V was pared by 4 bases and J by 2 bases, with 15 bases between. This CDR3 reads CSVADGFLGNQPQHF. DNA for the CDR3: TGCAGCGTTGCAGACGGTTTTCTAGGCAATCAGCCCCAGCATTTT. The variable domain in full, completed from reference TRBV29-1 and TRBJ1-5, reads SAVISQKPSRDICQRGTSLTIQCQVDSQVTMMFWYRQQPGQSLTLIATANQGSEATYESGFVIDKFPISRPNLTFSTLTVSNMSPEDSSIYLCSVADGFLGNQPQHFGDGTRLSIL.

This chain uses TRBV10-3 with TRBJ1-1; tentatively, D is TRBD1 (5 bases). The CDR3 is made up of 16 amino acids. V was pared by 10 bases and J by 0 bases, with 21 bases between. Germline V gene lookup returns CDR1 ENHRY and CDR2 SYGVKD. CDR3 nucleotides: TGTGCCACCGGGCGGTCGGTGGGGGGAATGAACACTGAAGCTTTCTTT. Translated, it gives CATGRSVGGMNTEAFF.

The rearrangement uses TRBV29-1 and TRBJ1-6; D possibly corresponds to TRBD1 (6 bases). From germline, CDR1 is SQVTM and CDR2 ANQGSEA. This CDR3 region has 13 residues. V was clipped by 4 bases and J by 7 bases, with 11 bases between them. This chain's CDR3 is CSVAQGSNSPLHF. The CDR3 DNA reads as TGCAGCGTTGCCCAGGGGAGCAATTCACCCCTCCACTTT.

This rearrangement joins TRBV27 to TRBJ2-7; the match to TRBD2 covers 9 bases. CDR3 size: 14 residues. V trimming: 2 bases; J trimming: 5 bases; junction bases outside the gene matches: 4. The V gene's germline CDR1 is MNHEY and CDR2 SMNVEV (reference sequence). The CDR3 loop is CASSLVSSGDEQYF. CDR3 DNA sequence: TGTGCCAGCAGTTTAGTGTCTAGCGGGGACGAGCAGTACTTC.

The chain has TRBV7-8 and TRBJ2-3, with D unresolved. Germline assignment: CDR1 SGHVS and CDR2 FQNEAQ. CDR3 length equals 13 residues. Trimming took 5 bases from V and 4 from J, leaving 10 bases between them. CDR3 nucleotide sequence: TGTGCCAGCAGCCGTAACCTTCCAGATACGCAGTATTTT. Its translation is CASSRNLPDTQYF.

The rearrangement links TRBV28 to TRBJ1-1, with D perhaps TRBD1 (6 bases). CDR1 and CDR2 from the germline V gene are MDHEN and SYDVKM. V was trimmed by 2 bases and J by 11 bases, leaving 15 bases between them. The CDR3 totals 13 residues. The CDR3 loop is CASSLHGGQSAFF. The CDR3 DNA follows: TGTGCCAGCAGTTTACATGGGGGGCAGTCGGCTTTCTTT.

This rearrangement joins TRBV4-2 to TRBJ1-2, with 7 bases aligning to TRBD1. After removal of 2 bases from V and 4 bases from J, the junction contained 4 bases not matched to a gene. Germline-derived CDR1 and CDR2 are LGHNA and YNFKEQ. This CDR3 comprises 14 residues. The CDR3, as DNA: TGTGCCAGCAGCCAAACTGGGACAGTCTATGGCTACACCTTC. This encodes CASSQTGTVYGYTF.

The V and J genes are TRBV5-6 and TRBJ2-1; D is perhaps TRBD1 (8 bases). V dropped 6 bases and J dropped 4 bases, with 20 bases sitting between them. Germline V lookup: CDR1 SGHDT, CDR2 YYEEEE. The length of the CDR3 is 16 residues. CDR3 in DNA: TGTGCCAGCAACAAATTCGACAGGGGAGGGTACAATGAGCAGTTCTTC. Translation gives CASNKFDRGGYNEQFF.

The rearrangement uses TRBV30 and TRBJ2-7, with a possible D match to TRBD2 (5 bases). Trimming took off 1 base at V and 4 bases at J, with 14 bases between the two ends. Germline CDR1 GTSNPN, CDR2 SVGIG (reference sequence). The CDR3 has 14 amino acids. Here the CDR3 reads CAWSGFGRVYEQYF. DNA for the CDR3: TGTGCCTGGAGTGGATTCGGGCGGGTTTACGAGCAGTACTTC.

The gene calls are TRBV9 and TRBJ1-2; 7 bases map to TRBD1. Trimming cost V 7 bases and J 5 bases; bases outside gene matches: 5. This CDR3 spans 12 amino acids. CDR1 SGDLS and CDR2 YYNGEE come from the germline V gene. CDR3 DNA: TGTGCCAGCTCAGACAGGGTTTATGGCTACACCTTC. Protein: CASSDRVYGYTF.

The chain has TRBV21-1 and TRBJ1-1. TRBV21-1 constitutes a pseudogene. CDR3 size: 15 residues. The CDR3 nucleotides read TGTGCCAGCAGGTGGGGAGTTTGGGGAAACACTGAAGCTTTCTTT. Amino acid sequence: CASRWGVWGNTEAFF.

This CDR3 is CASSLGDRDTEAFF. CDR3 nucleotide sequence: TGCGCCAGCAGCTTGGGGGACAGAGACACTGAAGCTTTCTTT. The chain uses TRBV5-1 and TRBJ1-1; 7 positions match TRBD1. The V and J ends lost 0 bases and 3 bases, in that order; junction bases with no gene match: 2. Germline V lookup: CDR1 SGHRS, CDR2 YFSETQ. The CDR3 runs 14 residues.

This clone has a single count. The genes are TRBV6-5 and TRBJ2-1, with D possibly being TRBD1 (5 bases). V lost 2 bases, J lost 4 bases, and 9 bases lay in between. The germline V gene encodes CDR1 MNHEY and CDR2 SVGAGI. The CDR3 runs 14 residues. CDR3: CASSYGAEYNEQFF. DNA of the CDR3: TGTGCCAGCAGTTACGGGGCAGAATACAATGAGCAGTTCTTC.

CDR3 in DNA: TGTGCCAGCAGTTACTCGATAGCAGTAAATGAAAAACTGTTTTTT. Translated, it gives CASSYSIAVNEKLFF. This chain links TRBV6-6 with TRBJ1-4, with unresolved D. CDR1 and CDR2 from the germline V gene are MNHNY and SVGAGI (reference sequence). The CDR3 loop spans 15 amino acids. V was pared by 0 bases and J by 5 bases, with 10 bases between.

The chain employs TRBV6-5 and TRBJ2-5, with TRBD1 matching 10 bases. The J segment lost 4 bases and the V segment lost 5 bases, leaving 7 bases of the junction unmatched. The CDR3 is made up of 15 amino acids. Germline V lookup: CDR1 MNHEY, CDR2 SVGAGI. CDR3 amino acids: CASSLTGGWLETQYF. In DNA, the CDR3 is TGTGCCAGCAGTCTGACAGGGGGCTGGTTAGAGACCCAGTACTTC.

V and J are TRBV2 and TRBJ1-6, with a tentative D call TRBD1 (6 bases). The CDR3 spans 12 residues. V gave up 3 bases and J gave up 10 bases, with 7 bases separating them. The germline V gene has CDR1 SNHLY and CDR2 FYNNEI. The CDR3 here is CASSEDRSPLHF. The CDR3 bases are TGTGCCAGCAGTGAGGACAGATCACCCCTCCACTTT.

The genes are TRBV4-2 and TRBJ2-1; 12 bases map to TRBD2. CDR1 and CDR2 (germline): LGHNA, YNFKEQ. V was clipped by 1 base and J by 9 bases; unmatched bases: 4. The CDR3 covers 15 residues. CDR3 protein: CASSQASGGALEQFF. The CDR3 nucleotides read TGTGCCAGCAGCCAAGCTAGCGGGGGGGCCCTTGAGCAGTTCTTC.

The chain joins TRBV10-3 to TRBJ2-7; no clear D gene. The CDR3 has 13 residues. Germline CDR1 is ENHRY and CDR2 is SYGVKD. The germline V and J ends were trimmed by 2 bases and 3 bases, with 8 bases remaining between them. The CDR3 DNA sequence: TGTGCCATCAGTGAGCCCAACAGCTACGAGCAGTACTTC. Translated: CAISEPNSYEQYF.

The rearrangement links TRBV7-9 to TRBJ1-2; D uncertain. V dropped 5 bases and J dropped 6 bases, with 10 bases sitting between them. CDR1 is SEHNR and CDR2 is FQNEAQ in the germline V gene (reference sequence). The CDR3 is 12 residues long. CDR3 nucleotides: TGTGCCAGCAGCGTGGAGTTTCATGGCTACACCTTC. This codes for CASSVEFHGYTF.

The chain couples TRBV10-2 to TRBJ1-4; no reliable D call. This CDR3 has 15 residues. Germline V lookup: CDR1 WSHSY, CDR2 SAAADI. Trimming removed 0 bases at V and 5 bases at J, with 10 bases between. Written as DNA, the CDR3 is TGCGCCAGCAGTGAGTCCGGAAATAGAAATGAAAAACTGTTTTTT. It yields the protein CASSESGNRNEKLFF.